The next 28 T cell receptor beta chains were all read from a single sample in a study of cytomegalovirus exposure and HLA in healthy donors. Both 60 Vbeta primers and 13 Jbeta primers went into the PCR. Only in-frame clones appear in the TCRdb table, and some are missing; sequencing was by immunoSEQ multiplex PCR. The sample has approximately 120,000 clones; over 70% are singletons. What was sequenced was PBMCs. The origin of the receptors is a woman in her forties or fifties in good health and CMV-seronegative.

This chain joins TRBV19 and TRBJ1-4; D gene unclear. The CDR3 has 16 amino acids. CDR1 and CDR2 from the germline V gene are LNHDA and SQIVND (reference sequence). Trimming shortened V by 1 base and J by 6 bases, and 15 bases separated the two germline ends. CDR3 in amino acids: CASSIGAGGRHEKLFF. The CDR3, as DNA: TGTGCCAGTAGTATAGGAGCGGGAGGGCGACATGAAAAACTGTTTTTT.

This clone was seen a handful of times. This chain uses TRBV28 with TRBJ2-1; 13 nucleotides line up with TRBD2. The germline V gene encodes CDR1 MDHEN and CDR2 SYDVKM. This CDR3 is 16 amino acids long. J gave up 3 bases and V 6 bases, and 5 bases lay outside the gene matches. CDR3 sequence: CASRWTSGSYYNEQFF. For the CDR3, the DNA is TGTGCCAGCAGATGGACTAGCGGGAGTTACTACAATGAGCAGTTCTTC.

CDR3 loop: CASSATGGQETQYF. The CDR3 bases are TGTGCCAGCAGCGCGACAGGGGGCCAAGAGACCCAGTACTTC. The chain recombines TRBV9 with TRBJ2-5; 9 positions match TRBD1. CDR1 and CDR2 from the germline V gene are SGDLS and YYNGEE. CDR3 size: 14 residues. Germline trimming cut 3 bases from V and 1 base from J; bases unmatched to any gene: 1.

This chain links TRBV7-6 with TRBJ2-1; a weak D match, TRBD2 (6 bases). The CDR3 has 15 residues. Germline V lookup: CDR1 SGHVS, CDR2 FNYEAQ. Trimming left V 1 base short and J 6 bases short, with 13 bases between. The CDR3 region is CASSLGTTSSNEQFF. As DNA, the CDR3 is TGTGCCAGCAGCTTAGGAACGACTAGTTCCAATGAGCAGTTCTTC.

In its sample, this clone was seen a few times. The chain links TRBV30 to TRBJ2-2; 9 bases match TRBD1. Per the germline V gene, CDR1 is GTSNPN and CDR2 is SVGIG (reference sequence). V was pared by 5 bases and J by 7 bases, with 17 bases of the junction left unmatched. There are 17 residues in the CDR3. CDR3 sequence: CAWLAARPGQGIGELFF. The CDR3 bases are TGTGCCTGGCTCGCTGCAAGACCGGGACAGGGTATCGGGGAGCTGTTTTTT.

This chain joins TRBV5-1 and TRBJ1-4; 7 nucleotides match TRBD1. The germline gives CDR1 SGHRS, CDR2 YFSETQ. The length of the CDR3 is 15 residues. The trim removed 0 bases at V and 6 bases at J, leaving 5 bases unmatched. The CDR3 region is CASSLGQGGHEKLFF. The CDR3, as DNA: TGCGCCAGCAGCTTGGGACAGGGAGGTCATGAAAAACTGTTTTTT.

The gene calls are TRBV2 and TRBJ2-1; TRBD2 might be the D (5 bases). Germline V gene data show CDR1 as SNHLY and CDR2 as FYNNEI. The CDR3 has 16 residues. The V end lost 2 bases, the J end lost 2 bases, and 13 bases lay between the germline ends. CDR3 in amino acids: CASSESSEFAYNEQFF. The CDR3 region has the DNA TGTGCCAGCAGTGAAAGTAGCGAATTTGCCTACAATGAGCAGTTCTTC.

The chain has TRBV27 and TRBJ2-7, with TRBD1 matching over 11 bases. Germline CDR1 is MNHEY and CDR2 is SMNVEV (reference sequence). The CDR3 totals 17 residues. V shed 0 bases and J 3 bases; nucleotides not matched to a gene: 7. CDR3: CASSLSLPGTGGYEQYF. CDR3 nucleotides: TGTGCCAGCAGTTTATCGCTCCCCGGGACAGGGGGCTACGAGCAGTACTTC.

The chain is built from TRBV7-8 and TRBJ2-7; TRBD2 agrees at 8 bases. After removal of 5 bases from V and 4 bases from J, the junction contained 10 bases not matched to a gene. The CDR3 is 15 amino acids. Germline V lookup: CDR1 SGHVS, CDR2 FQNEAQ. The chain's CDR3 is CASSMKREMGYEQYF. DNA of the CDR3: TGTGCCAGCAGCATGAAGCGGGAGATGGGGTACGAGCAGTACTTC.

This chain joins TRBV18 and TRBJ1-2, with TRBD1 identical over 7 bases. V dropped 2 bases and J dropped 8; count of bases not matched to a gene: 5. The CDR3 has 13 residues. From germline, CDR1 is KGHSH and CDR2 LQKENI. The CDR3 sequence is CASSPSDRVGYTF. In nucleotides, the CDR3 is TGTGCCAGCTCACCAAGCGACAGGGTGGGCTACACCTTC.

Of note for this clone: One end of the junction varies from germline; a read error may be responsible. The chain employs TRBV19 and TRBJ2-6; D is possibly TRBD1 (5 bases). The length of the CDR3 is 15 residues. Germline CDR1 reads LNHDA; CDR2 reads SQIVND (reference sequence). CDR3 DNA: TGTGCCAGTGAAATGGGAACAGCTGGGGCCAACGTCCTGACCTTC. It specifies CASEMGTAGANVLTF.

The chain is built from TRBV5-1 and TRBJ2-5; TRBD1 aligns across 7 bases. The J call may be in error: the DNA end matches TRBJ2-7 better. This CDR3 is built from 13 residues. Germline CDR1 is SGHRS and CDR2 is YFSETQ. The CDR3 protein is CASSPTGRYEQYF. CDR3 in DNA: TGCGCCAGCAGCCCGACAGGGAGATACGAGCAGTACTTC.

This clone was counted once. The V gene is TRBV7-2, the J gene TRBJ2-3; the D is unclear. V was clipped by 8 bases and J by 6 bases, with 9 bases between them. In germline, CDR1 is SGHTA, CDR2 FQGNSA. CDR3 size: 11 residues. Here the CDR3 reads CASAIRDTQYF. The CDR3 DNA follows: TGTGCCAGCGCGATCCGTGATACGCAGTATTTT.

For this clone: This sample also contains other DNA sequences that code for the same CDR3. The rearrangement links TRBV7-2 to TRBJ1-2; 10 bases agree with TRBD1. CDR1 is SGHTA and CDR2 is FQGNSA in the germline V gene. J gave up 0 bases and V 5 bases, and 3 bases lay outside the gene matches. This CDR3 is built from 15 residues. The CDR3 spells CASSPGTGANYGYTF. The CDR3 coding sequence is TGTGCCAGCAGCCCAGGGACAGGGGCTAACTATGGCTACACCTTC.

The chain employs TRBV28 and TRBJ1-1; D call uncertain. Germline CDR1 reads MDHEN; CDR2 reads SYDVKM. The V and J ends lost 2 bases and 1 base respectively, with 5 bases between them. This CDR3 contains 13 residues. CDR3 loop: CASSLVGNTEAFF. The CDR3, as DNA: TGTGCCAGCAGTTTAGTCGGGAACACTGAAGCTTTCTTT.

The gene calls are TRBV7-9 and TRBJ2-3; 7 nucleotides align to TRBD2. Germline V gene sequence: CDR1 SEHNR, CDR2 FQNEAQ (reference sequence). The CDR3 is made up of 16 amino acids. J lost 4 bases, V lost 0 bases, and 7 bases had no gene match. CDR3 DNA sequence: TGTGCCAGCAGCTTAGCGGGGAGGGAACGCGCAGATACGCAGTATTTT. Translation: CASSLAGRERADTQYF.

V and J are TRBV28 and TRBJ2-1; 8 bases line up with TRBD1. The V gene's germline CDR1 is MDHEN and CDR2 SYDVKM. The V and J ends lost 6 bases and 5 bases, in that order; junction bases with no gene match: 9. This CDR3 is built from 15 residues. The CDR3 region has the DNA TGTGCCAGCAGCATACCGGGACAGGTAAACAATGAGCAGTTCTTC. This sequence encodes CASSIPGQVNNEQFF.

The chain couples TRBV28 to TRBJ2-1; D ambiguous. V was clipped by 2 bases and J by 10 bases, with 12 bases between them. The CDR3 is 13 amino acids. Germline CDR1 MDHEN, CDR2 SYDVKM. CDR3 DNA sequence: TGTGCCAGCAGTTTAGAGGTCCCCTACGAGCAGTTCTTC. Encoded protein: CASSLEVPYEQFF.

This sequence joins TRBV28 and TRBJ1-2; possible D gene TRBD1, 5 bases. Trimming stripped 2 bases from V and 4 bases from J, with 11 bases between. The CDR3 length is 14 residues. CDR1 and CDR2 (germline): MDHEN, SYDVKM. The CDR3 nucleotides read TGTGCCAGCAGTTTAACAGGCCAGTTCTATGGCTACACCTTC. Translating gives CASSLTGQFYGYTF.

This chain connects TRBV28 to TRBJ1-1; D is undetermined. CDR3 size: 16 residues. The V end lost 3 bases, the J end lost 1 base, and 15 bases lay between the germline ends. Germline V gene data show CDR1 as MDHEN and CDR2 as SYDVKM. The CDR3 DNA reads as TGTGCCAGCAGTTTTGGGCAGAAGGGAGGGAACACTGAAGCTTTCTTT. Amino acids: CASSFGQKGGNTEAFF. The full variable domain, rest sourced from reference TRBV28 and TRBJ1-1, is DVKVTQSSRYLVKRTGEKVFLECVQDMDHENMFWYRQDPGLGLRLIYFSYDVKMKEKGDIPEGYSVSREKKERFSLILESASTNQTSMYLCASSFGQKGGNTEAFFGQGTRLTVV.

The chain links TRBV28 to TRBJ2-7; no clear D. Germline CDR1 and CDR2: MDHEN and SYDVKM. This CDR3 has 12 residues. V shed 6 bases and J shed 6 bases, with 12 bases lying between them. CDR3 nucleotides: TGTGCCAGCAGAATCGCAGGATCCGAGCAGTACTTC. Amino acids: CASRIAGSEQYF.

The chain joins TRBV4-1 to TRBJ2-3; TRBD2 aligns across 9 bases. Looked up from germline, CDR1 is MGHRA and CDR2 is YSYEKL. The CDR3 has 17 residues. After removal of 4 bases from V and 1 base from J, the junction contained 9 bases not matched to a gene. CDR3 sequence: CASSRGPAGGRTDTQYF. Here the CDR3 DNA reads TGCGCCAGCAGCCGGGGGCCTGCGGGAGGGCGCACAGATACGCAGTATTTT.

The chain recombines TRBV28 with TRBJ2-7, with 8 bases that match TRBD2. The CDR3 contains 14 residues. Trimming at V came to 6 bases and at J to 7 bases, leaving 11 bases not matched to a gene. Germline-derived CDR1 and CDR2 are MDHEN and SYDVKM. CDR3 sequence: CASSISGRADEQYF. In DNA form, the CDR3 reads TGTGCCAGCAGCATCTCCGGGAGGGCCGATGAGCAGTACTTC. Together with reference TRBV28 and TRBJ2-7, the CDR3 gives the full variable domain: DVKVTQSSRYLVKRTGEKVFLECVQDMDHENMFWYRQDPGLGLRLIYFSYDVKMKEKGDIPEGYSVSREKKERFSLILESASTNQTSMYLCASSISGRADEQYFGPGTRLTVT.

The V gene is TRBV7-2, the J gene TRBJ1-3; D uncertain. CDR3 size: 16 residues. Germline CDR1 reads SGHTA; CDR2 reads FQGNSA. Trimming shortened V by 6 bases and J by 1 base, and 16 bases separated the two germline ends. CDR3 nucleotide sequence: TGTGCCAGCAGTGGGTCCGGGATCGGGTCTGGAAACACCATATATTTT. It codes for CASSGSGIGSGNTIYF. The full variable domain, rest sourced from reference TRBV7-2 and TRBJ1-3, is GAGVSQSPSNKVTEKGKDVELRCDPISGHTALYWYRQSLGQGLEFLIYFQGNSAPDKSGLPSDRFSAERTGGSVSTLTIQRTQQEDSAVYLCASSGSGIGSGNTIYFGEGSWLTVV.

The table lists this clone with a count of one. The chain combines TRBV28 with TRBJ1-1; the D is unclear. CDR1 and CDR2 from the germline V gene are MDHEN and SYDVKM. V gave up 6 bases and J gave up 0 bases, with 8 bases separating them. The CDR3 spans 13 residues. The chain's CDR3 is CASRGPMNTEAFF. CDR3 nucleotides: TGTGCCAGCAGGGGCCCTATGAACACTGAAGCTTTCTTT.

V usage is TRBV6-5 and J usage is TRBJ2-7, with D perhaps TRBD2 (5 bases). Trimming pared 2 bases from V and 3 bases from J, leaving 14 bases between. Germline V CDR1 and CDR2: MNHEY, SVGAGI. This CDR3 contains 15 residues. CDR3 sequence reads: CASSYPRAADYEQYF. The CDR3 DNA reads TGTGCCAGCAGTTACCCCCGGGCAGCGGACTACGAGCAGTACTTC.

This clone is a singleton in its sample. The chain combines TRBV4-2 with TRBJ1-1; weak D call: TRBD1 (5 bases). This CDR3 has 14 residues. Germline CDR1 is LGHNA and CDR2 is YNFKEQ. V lost 1 base and J 7 bases, leaving 13 bases between the germline ends. CDR3 in amino acids: CASSQGGGYHEAFF. The DNA for the CDR3 is TGTGCCAGCAGCCAAGGGGGGGGATATCATGAAGCTTTCTTT.

The rearrangement joins TRBV6-1 to TRBJ2-5, with 7 bases lining up with TRBD1. The V segment lost 0 bases and the J segment 5 bases; nucleotides outside the gene matches: 3. The CDR3 has 14 amino acids. CDR1 MNHNS and CDR2 SASEGT come from the germline V gene. CDR3 sequence (DNA): TGTGCCAGCAGTGAAGCTAGGGGGCGGGAGACCCAGTACTTC. Translation: CASSEARGRETQYF.